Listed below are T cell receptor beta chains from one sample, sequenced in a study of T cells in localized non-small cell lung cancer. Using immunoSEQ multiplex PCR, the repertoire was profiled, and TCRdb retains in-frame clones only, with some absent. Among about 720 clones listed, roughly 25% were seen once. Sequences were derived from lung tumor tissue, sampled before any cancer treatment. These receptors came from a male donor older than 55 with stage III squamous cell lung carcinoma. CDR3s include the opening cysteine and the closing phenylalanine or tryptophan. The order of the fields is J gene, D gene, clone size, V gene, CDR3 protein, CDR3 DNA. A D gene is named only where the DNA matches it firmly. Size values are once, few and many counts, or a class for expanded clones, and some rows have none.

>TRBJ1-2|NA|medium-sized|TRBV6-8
CASTRSAEANYGYTF
TGTGCCAGCACCCGATCGGCGGAAGCTAACTATGGCTACACCTTC
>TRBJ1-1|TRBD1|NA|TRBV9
CASSPQGAPEAFF
TGTGCCAGCAGCCCTCAGGGGGCCCCTGAAGCTTTCTTT
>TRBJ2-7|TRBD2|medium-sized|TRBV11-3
CASSQISGGYEQYF
TGTGCCAGCAGCCAAATTAGCGGGGGCTACGAGCAGTACTTC
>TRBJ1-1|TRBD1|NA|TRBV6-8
CASSYLWTGAAGNTEAFF
TGTGCCAGCAGTTACCTATGGACAGGGGCTGCCGGGAACACTGAAGCTTTCTTT
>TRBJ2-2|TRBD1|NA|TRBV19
CASSWTGDTGELFF
TGTGCCAGTAGTTGGACAGGGGACACCGGGGAGCTGTTTTTT
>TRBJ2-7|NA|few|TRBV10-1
CASSDPYEQYF
TGCGCCAGCTCCGACCCCTACGAGCAGTACTTC
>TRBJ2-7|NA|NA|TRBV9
CASSARLPPYEQYF
TGTGCCAGCAGCGCAAGACTACCACCCTACGAGCAGTACTTC
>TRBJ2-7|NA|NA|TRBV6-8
CASTNNGGYEQYF
TGTGCCAGCACGAATAACGGGGGCTACGAGCAGTACTTC
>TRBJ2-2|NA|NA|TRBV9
CASSGNSGELFF
TGTGCCAGCAGCGGTAATTCCGGGGAGCTGTTTTTT
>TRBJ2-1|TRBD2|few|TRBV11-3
CASSFGAGSSYNEQFF
TGTGCCAGCAGCTTCGGAGCGGGGAGCTCCTACAATGAGCAGTTCTTC
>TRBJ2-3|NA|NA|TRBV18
CASSPLGAGRQTQYF
TGTGCCAGCTCACCCCTGGGTGCGGGCCGACAGACGCAGTATTTT
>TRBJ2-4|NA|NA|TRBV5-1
CASSLERGAGNIQYF
TGCGCCAGCAGCTTGGAGCGCGGGGCGGGGAACATTCAGTACTTC
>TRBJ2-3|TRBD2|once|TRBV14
CASSQSGTSVTTDTQYF
TGTGCCAGCAGCCAGTCCGGGACTAGCGTTACTACAGATACGCAGTATTTT
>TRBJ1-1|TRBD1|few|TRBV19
CASSNGVQGTEAFF
TGTGCCAGTAGTAATGGTGTACAGGGGACTGAAGCTTTCTTT
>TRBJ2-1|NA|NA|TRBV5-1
CASSLAPGAGEQFF
TGCGCCAGCAGCTTGGCCCCGGGGGCGGGAGAGCAGTTCTTC
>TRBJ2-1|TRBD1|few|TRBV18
CASSPPGQGGVGINEQFF
TGTGCCAGCTCACCACCGGGACAGGGGGGCGTGGGTATCAATGAGCAGTTCTTC
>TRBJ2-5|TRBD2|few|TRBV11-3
CASSPQGGSGGLMETQYF
TGTGCCAGCAGTCCCCAGGGCGGTAGCGGGGGCCTAATGGAGACCCAGTACTTC
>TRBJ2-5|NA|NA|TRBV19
CASNPRGGRETQYF
TGTGCCAGTAACCCTAGGGGGGGTCGAGAGACCCAGTACTTC
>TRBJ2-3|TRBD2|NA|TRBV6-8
CASSSIRGGARDTQYF
TGTGCCAGCAGTTCCATACGCGGGGGAGCTCGAGATACGCAGTATTTT
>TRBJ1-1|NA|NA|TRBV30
CAWKKAKNTEAFF
TGTGCCTGGAAGAAGGCCAAGAACACTGAAGCTTTCTTT
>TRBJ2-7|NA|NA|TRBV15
CATSDTGGGYEQYF
TGTGCCACCAGCGATACCGGGGGAGGTTACGAGCAGTACTTC
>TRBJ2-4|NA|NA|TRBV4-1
CASSQDLGRGNIQYF
TGCGCCAGCAGCCAAGATCTAGGCCGCGGAAACATTCAGTACTTC
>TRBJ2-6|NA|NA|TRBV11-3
CASSFQGLSGANVLTF
TGTGCCAGCAGCTTTCAGGGACTCTCTGGGGCCAACGTCCTGACTTTC
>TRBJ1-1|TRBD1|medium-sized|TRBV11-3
CASSFQGSGTDLNTEAFF
TGTGCCAGCAGTTTCCAGGGCTCCGGGACAGACTTGAACACTGAAGCTTTCTTT
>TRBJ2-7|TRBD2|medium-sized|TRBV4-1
CASSQDRGDWDEQYF
TGCGCCAGCAGCCAAGATCGGGGGGATTGGGACGAGCAGTACTTC
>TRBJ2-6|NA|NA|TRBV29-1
CSVRASGANVLTF
TGCAGCGTGCGGGCCTCTGGGGCCAACGTCCTGACTTTC
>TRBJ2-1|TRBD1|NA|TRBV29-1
CSVDAGQGRNEQFF
TGCAGCGTTGATGCGGGACAGGGTAGGAATGAGCAGTTCTTC
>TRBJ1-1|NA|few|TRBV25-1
CASSEYSVMNTEAFF
TGTGCCAGCAGTGAATATTCGGTAATGAACACTGAAGCTTTCTTT
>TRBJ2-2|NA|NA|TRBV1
CASSQAIRGGNAGELFF
TGCGCCAGCAGCCAAGCCATACGGGGAGGAAATGCCGGGGAGCTGTTTTTT
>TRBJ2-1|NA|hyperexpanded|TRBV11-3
CASSDTVGDNEQFF
TGTGCCAGCAGCGACACGGTAGGGGACAATGAGCAGTTCTTC
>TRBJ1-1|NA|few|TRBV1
CASSLTGNTEAFF
TGCGCCAGCAGCCTGACAGGGAACACTGAAGCTTTCTTT
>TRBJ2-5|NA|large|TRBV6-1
CASSEGIGASWYQETQYF
TGTGCCAGCAGTGAAGGAATAGGAGCATCTTGGTACCAAGAGACCCAGTACTTC
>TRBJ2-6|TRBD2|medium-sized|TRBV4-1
CASSQDGGAGANVLTF
TGCGCCAGCAGCCAAGATGGGGGGGCTGGGGCCAACGTCCTGACTTTC
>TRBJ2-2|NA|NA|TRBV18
CASSPSWGTGELFF
TGTGCCAGCTCACCCTCATGGGGAACCGGGGAGCTGTTTTTT
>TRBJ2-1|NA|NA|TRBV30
CAWSVIGSSSYNEQFF
TGTGCCTGGAGTGTAATCGGGTCGAGCTCCTACAATGAGCAGTTCTTC
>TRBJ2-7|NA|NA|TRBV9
CASSPSGHEQYF
TGTGCCAGCAGCCCCAGTGGCCACGAGCAGTACTTC
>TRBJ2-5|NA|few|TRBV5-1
CASGGGGVQETQYF
TGCGCCAGCGGGGGCGGGGGTGTTCAAGAGACCCAGTACTTC
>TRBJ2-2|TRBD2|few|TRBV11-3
CASSQASGGAVAGELFF
TGTGCCAGCAGCCAAGCCAGCGGGGGGGCCGTGGCCGGGGAGCTGTTTTTT
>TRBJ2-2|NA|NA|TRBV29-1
CSVERGAAGELFF
TGCAGCGTTGAACGGGGGGCGGCCGGGGAGCTGTTTTTT
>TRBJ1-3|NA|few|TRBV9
CASSLLPTDSSGNTIYF
TGTGCCAGCAGCCTACTCCCGACCGACAGCTCTGGAAACACCATATATTTT
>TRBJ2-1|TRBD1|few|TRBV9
CASSVSGTGNEQFF
TGTGCCAGCAGCGTTTCCGGGACAGGGAATGAGCAGTTCTTC
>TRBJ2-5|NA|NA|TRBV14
CASSSQETQYF
TGTGCCAGCTCTTCCCAAGAGACCCAGTACTTC
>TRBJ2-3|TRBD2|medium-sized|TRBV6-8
CASTGISGERGITDTQYF
TGTGCCAGCACGGGAATTTCTGGAGAGCGGGGGATCACAGATACGCAGTATTTT
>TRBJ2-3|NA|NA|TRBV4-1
CASSSYRGGTDTQYF
TGCGCCAGCAGCTCGTACAGGGGAGGGACAGATACGCAGTATTTT
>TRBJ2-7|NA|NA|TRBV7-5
CASSPLTGAHEQYF
TGTGCCAGCAGCCCCCTGACAGGGGCCCACGAGCAGTACTTC
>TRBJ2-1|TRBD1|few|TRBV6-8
CASTTTGRYNEQFF
TGTGCCAGCACAACGACAGGGCGCTACAATGAGCAGTTCTTC
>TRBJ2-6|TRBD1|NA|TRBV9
CASTHQGAGANVLTF
TGTGCCAGCACACACCAGGGGGCTGGGGCCAACGTCCTGACTTTC
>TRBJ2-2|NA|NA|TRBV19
CASTWGARTGELFF
TGTGCCAGTACGTGGGGGGCTAGGACCGGGGAGCTGTTTTTT
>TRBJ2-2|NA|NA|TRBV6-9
CASTGVEKRTGELFF
TGTGCCAGCACCGGGGTGGAAAAGAGGACCGGGGAGCTGTTTTTT
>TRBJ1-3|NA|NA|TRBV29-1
CSVGTAGNTIYF
TGCAGCGTTGGGACAGCTGGAAACACCATATATTTT
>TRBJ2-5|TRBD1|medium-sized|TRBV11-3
CASSEQGYEETQYF
TGTGCCAGCAGCGAACAGGGGTATGAGGAGACCCAGTACTTC
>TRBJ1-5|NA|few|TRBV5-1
CASSLGAVGGPQHF
TGCGCCAGCAGCTTAGGGGCGGTGGGGGGGCCCCAGCATTTT
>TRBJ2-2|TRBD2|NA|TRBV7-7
CASSFPLGGASTGELFF
TGTGCCAGCAGCTTTCCCCTCGGGGGGGCGAGCACCGGGGAGCTGTTTTTT
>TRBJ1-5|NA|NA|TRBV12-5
CASGLRPGQGNQPQHF
TGTGCTAGTGGTTTGAGACCCGGGCAGGGAAATCAGCCCCAGCATTTT
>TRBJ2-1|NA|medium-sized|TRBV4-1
CASSPLPGNEQFF
TGCGCCAGCAGCCCCCTCCCAGGGAATGAGCAGTTCTTC
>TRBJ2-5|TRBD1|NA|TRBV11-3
CASRPKPGQEYETQYF
TGTGCCAGCAGACCAAAGCCGGGACAGGAATACGAGACCCAGTACTTC